This TCR beta chain was identified in a study of blood T cells in healthy people across ages (dated by TCRdb to between 2014 and 2017). For the wider study: In model experiments, template switching captured roughly one uniquely barcoded TCR beta cDNA molecule for every two T cells. Using the same blood draw, the study looked at two additional independent replicas of 1 million unique cDNA reads for two donors, one aged 18 to 29 and the other aged 80 or older. Age-related changes in TCR beta repertoire diversity were measured in the study by deep sequencing normalized with unique cDNA molecular identifiers. To avoid experimental bias, donors of different ages were randomly spread across the sequencing lanes. The donors were split into four age groups: young (average about 16 years), middle-aged (about 40), aged (more than 60) and long-lived (over 75). Study-wide conclusions, independent of this receptor: Because the CMV infection status of the donors was unknown, age-related changes in expanded clonotypes may potentially have been confounded. Estimates of total diversity from one million sequenced T cells were regarded as lower bounds and underestimates. Observed TCR beta diversity per million T cells fell roughly linearly with age, and a significant reduction was already apparent by age around 40. Since profiling was done on bulk unsorted PBMCs, naive and antigen-experienced compartments could not be conclusively compared. Compared with the aged group, the long-lived group had more naive CD4+ T cells, fewer expanded clones and increased TCR diversity, suggesting age selection. Observed TCR beta diversity correlated strongly with the percentage of naive T cells measured by flow cytometry.

Preparation of the library involved 5' RACE. A second PCR of about 6 to 11 cycles was run with a J-beta primer mix and a sample-barcoded 5' primer. A template-switch 5' adaptor carrying 12 random nucleotides introduced a unique molecular identifier onto each TCR beta cDNA molecule. Each sample yielded at least 3 million CDR3-containing paired-end reads. All of the RNA was converted into first-strand cDNA using the Mint cDNA synthesis kit, with a TRBC-specific oligonucleotide serving as the primer. Following uracil-DNA glycosylase treatment, a first 18-cycle PCR with universal primers M1SS and BC2_uni_R was performed on all cDNA. The paper's data handling went like this. Normalization of each sample was performed by random selection of 1 million high-quality reads, each carrying a distinct molecular identifier. Instead of being binned into consensus sequences, reads that shared molecular identifiers were thrown out. MiTCR, set to a Q25 quality threshold and the strictest error-elimination algorithm, was used for CDR3 identification, clonotype clustering and error correction. A nonparametric unseen species model with Euler transformation was used to estimate a lower bound on total TCR beta diversity. The public reads were run again by TCRdb, first through fastp at Q25 and then through MiXCR, and only productive beta chains were kept. A single entry per CDR3 protein holds the most common genes and DNA from its merged rows. What appears here as the V and J calls and clone size reflects TCRdb's work, not the paper's. This sample gives fewer than 2 million distinct CDR3 sequences in total; 35% to 50% of them show up just once. About 21% of the sample is taken by the ten largest.

Including the terminal cysteine and phenylalanine, the CDR3 comprises 16 residues. Of the read, only the CDR3 DNA is kept; its 48 bases are in frame from base 1. V is cut back by 1 base and J by 6 bases, with 7 bases in the junction unmatched. The germline V gene gives CDR1 as SGHVS and CDR2 as FQNEAQ. Donors were 39 systemically healthy Caucasian individuals from Russia aged 6 to 90 years. Each donor gave around 9 milliliters of peripheral blood, collected into EDTA-treated Vacutainer tubes. Ficoll-Paque density-gradient centrifugation was used to isolate PBMCs, with at least 7 million per sample. Total RNA was extracted from PBMCs with Trizol reagent, with at least 6 micrograms obtained per sample. The percentages of naive CD45RAhigh/CD27high T cells were determined by flow cytometry on a PBMC aliquot from every donor. Concerning this clonotype itself: Its specific antigen is unknown. No quality values exist for individual bases; no much larger clone is one base distant.

The sequence was obtained from a human donor in good health. Here the chain combines TRBV7-8 and TRBJ2-1; 9 bases in the middle match TRBD2. The sample consisted of blood. The CDR3 protein: CASSLEGGGAGNEQFF. The DNA sequence follows: TGTGCCAGCAGCTTAGAGGGCGGGGGGGCCGGCAATGAGCAGTTCTTC.